One and the same sample provided the 24 T cell receptor beta chains below, sequenced in a study of shared clonotypes between healthy human individuals. The data were produced by immunoSEQ multiplex PCR, yet TCRdb's version contains in-frame clones alone and is incomplete. Of about 2.4 million clones listed, around 94% are singletons. The sample taken for sequencing was naive CD4+ T cells sorted from blood. Subset in this sample: CD45RA+ positively selected. These receptors were collected from a man aged 18 to 30 in good health.

The genes are TRBV15 and TRBJ2-1; D not resolved. The CDR3 spans 12 residues. V shed 1 base and J shed 10 bases, with 8 bases lying between them. The germline gives CDR1 LNHNV, CDR2 YYDKDF (reference sequence). CDR3 DNA: TGTGCCACCAGCAGAGGCACGTGGGAGCAGTTCTTC. The encoded protein is CATSRGTWEQFF.

The rearrangement joins TRBV6-5 to TRBJ1-1, with D tentatively TRBD1 (5 bases). The V and J ends lost 11 bases and 3 bases respectively, with 16 bases between them. The germline V gene has CDR1 MNHEY and CDR2 SVGAGI. The CDR3 totals 13 residues. The CDR3 spells CAGHTGGDTEAFF. CDR3 DNA sequence: TGTGCCGGCCACACCGGGGGGGACACTGAAGCTTTCTTT.

The chain joins TRBV7-8 to TRBJ2-7; TRBD1 might be the D (6 bases). The germline V gene encodes CDR1 SGHVS and CDR2 FQNEAQ. The CDR3 contains 15 residues. V was clipped by 3 bases and J by 4 bases, with 16 bases between them. The CDR3 sequence: CASSLHGTQPYEQYF. As DNA, the CDR3 is TGTGCCAGCAGCTTGCATGGGACACAGCCGTACGAGCAGTACTTC.

The chain is built from TRBV6-6 and TRBJ1-5, with D possibly being TRBD1 (6 bases). Germline CDR1 reads MNHNY; CDR2 reads SVGAGI (reference sequence). The CDR3 runs to 14 residues. The V end lost 5 bases, the J end lost 3 bases, and 11 bases lay between the germline ends. The DNA for the CDR3 is TGTGCCAGCAGTGAGGGGACATTCAATCAGCCCCAGCATTTT. Its translation: CASSEGTFNQPQHF.

The CDR3 reads CASSTRGFRTDTQYF. The DNA for the CDR3 is TGTGCCAGCTCGACCCGGGGGTTCCGCACAGATACGCAGTATTTT. The chain recombines TRBV25-1 with TRBJ2-3; D might be TRBD2 (6 bases). CDR1 is MGHDK and CDR2 is SYGVNS in the germline V gene. The CDR3 is 15 amino acids. The germline V and J ends were trimmed by 8 bases and 1 base, with 16 bases remaining between them. The complete variable domain, with remaining parts taken from reference TRBV25-1 and TRBJ2-3, reads EADIYQTPRYLVIGTGKKITLECSQTMGHDKMYWYQQDPGMELHLIHYSYGVNSTEKGDLSSESTVSRIRTEHFPLTLESARPSHTSQYLCASSTRGFRTDTQYFGPGTRLTVL.

The chain is built from TRBV6-6 and TRBJ2-7; 9 bases are shared with TRBD2. This CDR3 contains 13 residues. The trim removed 6 bases at V and 5 bases at J, leaving 5 bases unmatched. Per the germline V gene, CDR1 is MNHNY and CDR2 is SVGAGI (reference sequence). As DNA, the CDR3 is TGTGCCAGCAGCAGCGGGGGGCGGAACGAGCAGTACTTC. Protein product: CASSSGGRNEQYF.

The rearrangement uses TRBV10-1 and TRBJ2-1; 12 bases align to TRBD2. CDR1 is WNHNN, CDR2 SYGVQD, per germline (reference sequence). The CDR3 runs 15 residues. V shed 5 bases, J shed 5 bases, and the junction held 4 bases outside the gene matches. The CDR3 DNA follows: TGCGCCAGCAGTAAGACTAGCGGGAGTAACAATGAGCAGTTCTTC. This translates into CASSKTSGSNNEQFF.

This clone was observed once. The V call is TRBV25-1, the J call TRBJ2-3; 9 nucleotides align to TRBD1. The CDR3 loop spans 16 amino acids. Trimming took 3 bases from V and 4 from J; bases not matched to a gene: 8. In germline, CDR1 is MGHDK, CDR2 SYGVNS. DNA for the CDR3: TGTGCCAGCAGTGAGGGGACAGGGTTTTGGCCAGATACGCAGTATTTT. This encodes CASSEGTGFWPDTQYF.

V and J are TRBV19 and TRBJ2-1; D call uncertain. Trimming stripped 7 bases from V and 4 bases from J, with 14 bases between. The CDR3 sequence is 14 residues long. The germline CDR1 and CDR2 sequences are LNHDA and SQIVND (reference sequence). The CDR3 DNA sequence: TGTGCCAGTACCCCGACTCTGGGGTACAATGAGCAGTTCTTC. Its translation: CASTPTLGYNEQFF.

This chain connects TRBV4-2 to TRBJ2-1; 12 bases map to TRBD2. Per the germline V gene, CDR1 is LGHNA and CDR2 is YNFKEQ. The CDR3 length is 19 residues. J lost 3 bases, V lost 1 base, and 10 bases had no gene match. CDR3 bases: TGTGCCAGCAGCCAAGCAAACCTAGCGGGAGGGGGTGGCTACAATGAGCAGTTCTTC. It yields the protein CASSQANLAGGGGYNEQFF.

The V call is TRBV14, the J call TRBJ2-3; D might be TRBD1 (6 bases). Trimming took 1 base from V and 2 from J, leaving 13 bases between them. The CDR3 totals 16 residues. Germline CDR1 SGHDN, CDR2 FVKESK. This CDR3 is CASSQGTGFFTDTQYF. The CDR3, as DNA: TGTGCCAGCAGCCAAGGAACAGGGTTTTTCACAGATACGCAGTATTTT.

V and J are TRBV28 and TRBJ2-1, with TRBD2 identical over 9 bases. The CDR3 covers 14 residues. V shed 8 bases, J shed 4 bases, and the junction held 6 bases outside the gene matches. Germline CDR1 MDHEN, CDR2 SYDVKM. The CDR3 spells CASVLAGLYNEQFF. DNA for the CDR3: TGTGCCAGCGTCCTAGCGGGGCTTTACAATGAGCAGTTCTTC.

This chain joins TRBV11-3 and TRBJ2-2; 9 nucleotides line up with TRBD1. The ends lost 5 bases at V and 6 bases at J; junction bases unmatched: 1. Germline loops: CDR1 SGHNT, CDR2 YENEEA. The CDR3 contains 13 residues. The CDR3 DNA is TGTGCCAGCAGCACAGGGGGCTCCGGGGAGCTGTTTTTT. Amino acid sequence: CASSTGGSGELFF. Drawing the rest from reference TRBV11-3 and TRBJ2-2, the complete variable domain is EAGVVQSPRYKIIEKKQPVAFWCNPISGHNTLYWYLQNLGQGPELLIRYENEEAVDDSQLPKDRFSAERLKGVDSTLKIQPAELGDSAVYLCASSTGGSGELFFGEGSRLTVL.

The CDR3 region has the DNA TGTGCCAGCAGTGAGGGGACAGGATGGGTACAGCCCCAGCATTTT. It specifies CASSEGTGWVQPQHF. The chain joins TRBV6-1 to TRBJ1-5; 8 bases match TRBD1. V shed 3 bases, J shed 7 bases, and the junction held 8 bases outside the gene matches. In germline, CDR1 is MNHNS, CDR2 SASEGT. This CDR3 spans 15 amino acids.

The genes are TRBV5-4 and TRBJ1-2, with no clear D. The CDR3 consists of 14 residues. Germline loops: CDR1 SGHNT, CDR2 YYREEE (reference sequence). V was trimmed by 4 bases and J by 4 bases, leaving 14 bases between them. CDR3 nucleotides: TGTGCCAGCAGCCTCCCGGGCAGTATCTATGGCTACACCTTC. Residues: CASSLPGSIYGYTF.

The CDR3, as DNA: TGTGCCAGCAGTCCAATACCCAGGGGATCGTACTATGGCTACACCTTC. It is translated as CASSPIPRGSYYGYTF. V gene TRBV28 combines with J gene TRBJ1-2; D possibly corresponds to TRBD1 (6 bases). The CDR3 totals 16 residues. Germline V gives CDR1 MDHEN, CDR2 SYDVKM. Trimming stripped 5 bases from V and 3 bases from J, with 19 bases between.

This clone was counted once. The chain recombines TRBV6-1 with TRBJ2-3; no clear D. From germline, CDR1 is MNHNS and CDR2 SASEGT. The CDR3 is 14 amino acids. The ends were cut back, 4 bases at V and 2 bases at J, with 10 bases in the middle. CDR3 nucleotides: TGTGCCAGCAGTGTGAGCTTAGCCACAGATACGCAGTATTTT. Amino acids: CASSVSLATDTQYF.

The chain couples TRBV12-5 to TRBJ2-1; TRBD1 might be the D (6 bases). There are 12 residues in the CDR3. Trimming pared 5 bases from V and 7 bases from J, leaving 9 bases between. Per the germline V gene, CDR1 is LGHNT and CDR2 is FRNRAP. CDR3 protein: CASGTGQNEQFF. The CDR3 DNA follows: TGTGCTAGTGGTACAGGGCAGAATGAGCAGTTCTTC.

The V call is TRBV5-6, the J call TRBJ1-5; a weak D match, TRBD1 (6 bases). The germline V gene encodes CDR1 SGHDT and CDR2 YYEEEE. V was clipped by 4 bases and J by 4 bases, with 9 bases between them. CDR3 length: 13 amino acids. This CDR3 is CASSQTGNQPQHF. The DNA of the CDR3 is TGTGCCAGCAGCCAGACAGGAAATCAGCCCCAGCATTTT.

The chain combines TRBV23-1 with TRBJ1-1; maybe TRBD1 (5 bases). TRBV23-1 is filed as an ORF, its function uncertain. This CDR3 is built from 16 residues. The germline V and J ends were trimmed by 6 bases and 3 bases, with 20 bases remaining between them. The CDR3 loop is CASSHTPGGADTEAFF. Here the CDR3 DNA reads TGCGCCAGCAGCCATACACCCGGAGGGGCGGACACTGAAGCTTTCTTT.

This rearrangement joins TRBV25-1 to TRBJ2-7; TRBD1 matches 7 bases. The CDR3 loop spans 14 amino acids. The V gene end was trimmed by 10 bases and the J gene end by 0 bases; junction bases not matched to a gene: 9. Germline CDR1 reads MGHDK; CDR2 reads SYGVNS. The CDR3 sequence: CATSKDRNSYEQYF. The CDR3 nucleotides read TGTGCCACTTCAAAGGACAGGAACTCCTACGAGCAGTACTTC.

The chain employs TRBV4-3 and TRBJ2-7; no clear D. The CDR3 runs 13 residues. V was cut by 0 bases and J by 2 bases, with 5 bases left in between. CDR1 and CDR2 from the germline V gene are LGHNA and YSLEER. CDR3 loop: CASSQEGAYEQYF. CDR3 DNA: TGCGCCAGCAGCCAAGAAGGTGCCTACGAGCAGTACTTC.

CDR3 region: CASSLRQHQETQYF. The CDR3, as DNA: TGTGCCAGCAGTTTGCGACAGCACCAAGAGACCCAGTACTTC. The chain employs TRBV27 and TRBJ2-5; weak D call: TRBD1 (5 bases). The CDR3 runs 14 residues. The germline gives CDR1 MNHEY, CDR2 SMNVEV (reference sequence). Trimming removed 3 bases from V and 0 bases from J, with 8 bases in between.

The chain joins TRBV5-4 to TRBJ2-1, with a possible D match to TRBD1 (5 bases). Per the germline V gene, CDR1 is SGHNT and CDR2 is YYREEE (reference sequence). The CDR3 covers 15 residues. Trimming shortened V by 0 bases and J by 5 bases, and 12 bases separated the two germline ends. The CDR3 sequence: CASSLEGDGNNEQFF. In DNA form, the CDR3 reads TGTGCCAGCAGCTTGGAAGGGGATGGGAACAATGAGCAGTTCTTC.